These 26 T cell receptor beta chains were all obtained from the same sample, sequenced in a study of vaccination effects on CD4 cells after COVID-19. These receptors lack a known antigen. Subsequent to a culture period of around eleven days, CD4+ T cells were isolated. Two-dose BNT162b2 or mRNA-1273 vaccination was given to participants. Profiled with immunoSEQ multiplex PCR; TCRdb holds only in-frame clones, not every one. The sample yields more than 60,000 clones, 74% seen once. The specimen comprised CD4+ T cells from PBMCs cultured without peptide, sampled after COVID-19 vaccination. The origin of the receptors is a human donor who received a COVID-19 vaccine.

The V gene is TRBV7-6, the J gene TRBJ2-3, with 11 positions matching TRBD2. The CDR3 loop spans 16 amino acids. The trim removed 3 bases at V and 4 bases at J, leaving 6 bases unmatched. CDR1 is SGHVS and CDR2 is FNYEAQ in the germline V gene. In DNA form, the CDR3 reads TGTGCCAGCAGCTTGTTAGCGGGGGGGCCGCCAGATACGCAGTATTTT. Translated: CASSLLAGGPPDTQYF.

This clone was counted between two and nine times. This rearrangement joins TRBV21-1 to TRBJ2-3; TRBD1, the table's D call, was not compared with the DNA. TRBV21-1 is a pseudogene locus. There are 14 residues in the CDR3. The chain's CDR3 is CASSRGTGIIVPYF. CDR3 in DNA: TGTGCCAGCAGCAGGGGGACAGGGATTATTGTGCCGTATTTT.

This clone has only a few counts. The chain is built from TRBV6-4 and TRBJ1-2; D is uncertain. Trimming shortened V by 7 bases and J by 8 bases, and 11 bases separated the two germline ends. The CDR3 has 11 residues. Per the germline V gene, CDR1 is MRHNA and CDR2 is SNTAGT. The CDR3 sequence: CASIPTPGYTF. The CDR3 DNA sequence: TGTGCCAGCATCCCGACTCCCGGCTACACCTTC.

The DNA of the CDR3 is TGTGCCAGCAGTTCCTTGGTGGGAACTGGCTACACCTTC. Translating it yields CASSSLVGTGYTF. J is TRBJ1-2 and V is TRBV12-3 or TRBV12-4; D uncertain. Trimming removed 4 bases at V and 7 bases at J, with 13 bases between. CDR3 length: 13 residues.

In this sample, this clone turned up once. The V call is TRBV6-5, the J call TRBJ2-7; D is perhaps TRBD1 (6 bases). In germline, CDR1 is MNHEY, CDR2 SVGAGI. The CDR3 spans 14 residues. Trimming removed 5 bases from V and 5 bases from J, with 16 bases in between. The chain's CDR3 is CASSRRTVSDEQYV. Here the CDR3 DNA reads TGTGCCAGCAGTCGCCGGACAGTGTCCGACGAGCAGTACGTC.

The genes are TRBV5-1 and TRBJ1-2; D remains ambiguous. The germline gives CDR1 SGHRS, CDR2 YFSETQ. The ends were cut back, 4 bases at V and 2 bases at J, with 18 bases in the middle. The CDR3 extends over 16 amino acids. DNA for the CDR3: TGCGCCAGCAGCCCGTCCGGGTCCCCGGGGAACTATGGCTACACCTTC. Its translation is CASSPSGSPGNYGYTF.

V gene TRBV14 combines with J gene TRBJ1-6; TRBD1 matches 8 bases. V dropped 3 bases and J dropped 5; count of bases not matched to a gene: 6. The CDR3 totals 16 residues. Germline CDR1 SGHDN, CDR2 FVKESK. CDR3 sequence (DNA): TGTGCCAGCAGCCAGGACCGGGACAGGAATAATTCACCCCTCCACTTT. Translating gives CASSQDRDRNNSPLHF.

The gene calls are TRBV19 and TRBJ1-4, with TRBD1 as a possible D gene (6 bases). V shed 4 bases and J shed 7 bases, with 19 bases lying between them. The CDR3 runs 16 residues. Germline CDR1 reads LNHDA; CDR2 reads SQIVND (reference sequence). The DNA of the CDR3 is TGTGCCAGTAGTAGCGGGTCAGGGGCGTTCGGTGAAAAACTGTTTTTT. It codes for CASSSGSGAFGEKLFF.

This chain uses TRBV24-1 with TRBJ2-1; D is ambiguous. The V gene lost 9 bases and the J gene lost 5 bases, with 7 bases spanning the gap. CDR3 size: 11 residues. CDR1 KGHDR and CDR2 SFDVKD come from the germline V gene. CDR3 nucleotide sequence: TGTGCCACCGGGCAGCACAATGAGCAGTTCTTC. Translating it yields CATGQHNEQFF.

V and J are TRBV7-2 and TRBJ2-1; 9 bases fit TRBD2. The trim removed 5 bases at V and 5 bases at J, leaving 10 bases unmatched. The germline V gene has CDR1 SGHTA and CDR2 FQGNSA. CDR3 length equals 16 residues. DNA for the CDR3: TGTGCCAGCAGCCAGTTTGCGGGGGGGCAGAACAATGAGCAGTTCTTC. It encodes CASSQFAGGQNNEQFF. Supplemented by reference TRBV7-2 and TRBJ2-1, the full variable domain reads GAGVSQSPSNKVTEKGKDVELRCDPISGHTALYWYRQSLGQGLEFLIYFQGNSAPDKSGLPSDRFSAERTGGSVSTLTIQRTQQEDSAVYLCASSQFAGGQNNEQFFGPGTRLTVL.

The chain links TRBV6-1 to TRBJ1-3; D is unclear. V dropped 0 bases and J dropped 2 bases, with 5 bases sitting between them. Germline loops: CDR1 MNHNS, CDR2 SASEGT. This CDR3 is built from 14 residues. The CDR3 region has the DNA TGTGCCAGCAGTGAAGCTGCAACTGGAAACACCATATATTTT. Its protein product is CASSEAATGNTIYF.

The gene calls are TRBV5-1 and TRBJ1-2, with D uncertain. This CDR3 contains 13 residues. The V gene lost 4 bases and the J gene lost 8 bases, with 15 bases spanning the gap. Germline CDR1 SGHRS, CDR2 YFSETQ. CDR3 loop: CASSPAPRPGYTF. The CDR3 DNA sequence: TGCGCCAGCAGCCCGGCCCCCCGGCCCGGCTACACCTTC.

V is TRBV7-2 and J is TRBJ2-1; weak D call: TRBD2 (7 bases). Trimming cost V 5 bases and J 2 bases, with 13 bases left between them. Germline V gene data show CDR1 as SGHTA and CDR2 as FQGNSA. The CDR3 has 15 amino acids. CDR3 protein: CASSPLGGPYNEQFF. The CDR3 DNA sequence: TGTGCCAGCAGCCCACTCGGGGGGCCCTACAATGAGCAGTTCTTC. Looking up the rest from reference TRBV7-2 and TRBJ2-1 gives the full variable domain: GAGVSQSPSNKVTEKGKDVELRCDPISGHTALYWYRQSLGQGLEFLIYFQGNSAPDKSGLPSDRFSAERTGGSVSTLTIQRTQQEDSAVYLCASSPLGGPYNEQFFGPGTRLTVL.

This clone was counted a few times. This chain joins TRBV18 and TRBJ2-5, with a possible D match to TRBD1 (6 bases). Trimming pared 5 bases from V and 5 bases from J, leaving 12 bases between. Germline V gene sequence: CDR1 KGHSH, CDR2 LQKENI. This CDR3 has 13 residues. The CDR3 spells CASSAGTSETQYF. CDR3 sequence (DNA): TGTGCCAGCTCAGCTGGGACATCCGAGACCCAGTACTTC.

The rearrangement joins TRBV24-1 to TRBJ2-3; 7 nucleotides match TRBD2. Germline lookup yields CDR1 KGHDR and CDR2 SFDVKD. The ends lost 7 bases at V and 0 bases at J; junction bases unmatched: 3. The CDR3 is made up of 14 amino acids. The CDR3 bases are TGTGCCACCAGCCTAGCGGCTAGCACAGATACGCAGTATTTT. Protein product: CATSLAASTDTQYF.

This chain's CDR3 is CASSLGLGVSTDTQYF. CDR3 DNA sequence: TGTGCCAGCAGCTTAGGATTAGGGGTCAGCACAGATACGCAGTATTTT. The chain is built from TRBV7-6 and TRBJ2-3; maybe TRBD1 (5 bases). The CDR3 extends over 16 amino acids. V was clipped by 1 base and J by 0 bases, with 11 bases between them. The V gene's germline CDR1 is SGHVS and CDR2 FNYEAQ.

This clone was observed a single time. V usage is TRBV24-1 and J usage is TRBJ2-3; no reliable D call. Trimming stripped 3 bases from V and 2 bases from J, with 14 bases between. CDR3 size: 16 residues. CDR1 and CDR2 (germline): KGHDR, SFDVKD. The CDR3 DNA sequence: TGTGCCACCAGTGATCCCCACGGGCAGTACACAGATACGCAGTATTTT. Amino acid sequence: CATSDPHGQYTDTQYF.

The chain joins TRBV18 to TRBJ1-5, with a possible D match to TRBD1 (6 bases). This CDR3 comprises 15 residues. Trimming left V 2 bases short and J 3 bases short, with 11 bases between. Germline CDR1 is KGHSH and CDR2 is LQKENI. The CDR3 spells CASSPGGQLNQPQHF. In nucleotides, the CDR3 is TGTGCCAGCTCACCAGGGGGACAACTCAATCAGCCCCAGCATTTT.

This rearrangement joins TRBV28 to TRBJ1-2, with unresolved D. From germline, CDR1 is MDHEN and CDR2 SYDVKM. This CDR3 has 12 amino acids. V lost 3 bases and J 8 bases, leaving 10 bases between the germline ends. The chain's CDR3 is CASSLGVSGYTF. In nucleotides, the CDR3 is TGTGCCAGCAGTTTGGGAGTATCCGGCTACACCTTC.

In this sample, this clone turned up once. This chain joins TRBV11-3 and TRBJ2-3; D may be TRBD2 (5 bases). This CDR3 is 15 amino acids long. Germline V gene sequence: CDR1 SGHNT, CDR2 YENEEA. Trimming removed 3 bases from V and 0 bases from J, with 10 bases in between. CDR3 DNA: TGTGCCAGCAGCTTCGGGGATCCTAGCACAGATACGCAGTATTTT. It specifies CASSFGDPSTDTQYF.

This sequence joins TRBV2 and TRBJ1-2, with D uncertain. Germline CDR1 reads SNHLY; CDR2 reads FYNNEI. The V end was cut by 10 bases, the J end by 5 bases, with 8 bases between. CDR3 length equals 10 residues. The CDR3 nucleotides are TGTGCCAACGGGGAGTATGGCTACACCTTC. This codes for CANGEYGYTF.

The J gene is TRBJ2-3, the V gene TRBV3-1 (or the pseudogene TRBV3-2), with 10 bases fitting TRBD2. Per the germline V gene, CDR1 is LGHDT and CDR2 is YNNKEL (reference sequence). The CDR3 covers 16 residues. V shed 6 bases and J 1 base; nucleotides not matched to a gene: 7. CDR3 nucleotide sequence: TGTGCCAGCAGTCTACTAGCGGGGTGGGGCACAGATACGCAGTATTTT. Protein: CASSLLAGWGTDTQYF.

The chain employs TRBV20-1 and TRBJ1-2; D is undetermined. The germline CDR1 and CDR2 sequences are DFQATT and SNEGSKA (reference sequence). Trimming took 6 bases from V and 4 from J, leaving 9 bases between them. The CDR3 length is 11 residues. CDR3 residues: CSAHDGYGYTF. CDR3 coding DNA: TGCAGTGCACATGACGGCTATGGCTACACCTTC.

V gene TRBV5-1 combines with J gene TRBJ1-6; maybe TRBD1 (6 bases). CDR1 and CDR2 from the germline V gene are SGHRS and YFSETQ. The CDR3 sequence is 15 residues long. Trimming left V 0 bases short and J 7 bases short, with 11 bases between. CDR3 sequence: CASSLVAGVNSPLHF. The CDR3 DNA reads TGCGCCAGCAGCTTGGTCGCAGGGGTAAATTCACCCCTCCACTTT.

This sequence joins TRBV4-3 and TRBJ1-2; possible D gene TRBD1, 5 bases. The V end was cut by 1 base, the J end by 4 bases, with 10 bases between. The V gene's germline CDR1 is LGHNA and CDR2 YSLEER. This CDR3 is 14 amino acids long. CDR3 protein: CASSQGWGTYGYTF. As DNA, the CDR3 is TGCGCCAGCAGCCAAGGGTGGGGGACCTATGGCTACACCTTC.

This rearrangement joins TRBV7-3 to TRBJ2-5; D is unclear. This CDR3 has 14 residues. Germline V gene lookup returns CDR1 SGHTA and CDR2 FQGTGA. The V gene lost 5 bases and the J gene lost 4 bases, with 14 bases spanning the gap. The CDR3 loop reads CASSRQGLGETQYF. For the CDR3, the DNA is TGTGCCAGCAGCCGTCAAGGGTTGGGAGAGACCCAGTACTTC.